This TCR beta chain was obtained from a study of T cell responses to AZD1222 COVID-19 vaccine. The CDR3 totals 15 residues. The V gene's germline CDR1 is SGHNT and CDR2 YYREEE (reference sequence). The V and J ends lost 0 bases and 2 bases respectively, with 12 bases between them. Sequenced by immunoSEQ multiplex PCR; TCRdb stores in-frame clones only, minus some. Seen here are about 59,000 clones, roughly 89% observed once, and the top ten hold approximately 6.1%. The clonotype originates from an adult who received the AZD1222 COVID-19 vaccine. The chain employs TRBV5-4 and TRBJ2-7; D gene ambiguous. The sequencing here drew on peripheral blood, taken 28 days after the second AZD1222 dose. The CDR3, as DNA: TGTGCCAGCAGCTTGGCAGTTGGACGGACCTACGAGCAGTACTTC. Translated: CASSLAVGRTYEQYF.